Given below is one TCR beta chain in context. This clonotype was observed many times. Its antigen is not yet known. The record has no base qualities; no much larger clone is one base away. The junction shows trimming of 2 bases on V and 3 bases on J, plus 7 bases between the germline ends. There are 13 amino acids in the CDR3, from cysteine to phenylalanine inclusive. The sequence is cut down to CDR3 DNA, 39 bases in frame from base 1. CDR1 and CDR2 were assigned from the germline V gene as SGHAT and FQNNGV. For unsorted PBMC libraries, 2 million PBMCs were used after storage in RNAlater at -80 degrees C until RNA extraction. Multiple sclerosis patients were enrolled in a US clinical protocol evaluating disease progression by magnetic resonance imaging. PBMCs were separated from peripheral blood using Ficoll-Hypaque density gradient centrifugation and then cryopreserved in liquid nitrogen. cDNA was synthesized by template-switch 5'RACE using a primer carrying a 10-nucleotide random unique molecular identifier by which each TCR transcript was tagged. Each sequencing run produced over 170 million TCR-beta sequences covering 15-18 subjects. Total RNA was extracted with the RNeasy kit. Using the KAPA Real-time Library Amplification kit, TCR-beta VDJ regions were amplified with primers for the TCR constant region and the 5'RACE anchor. A first PCR added sample indexes and Illumina adaptors, after which a second PCR increased the library yield. After Ampure bead purification, the TCR product of roughly 650 bp was size-selected on a 2% E-gel SizeSelection system. Before pooling, library quality was checked on a Bioanalyzer, concentration was measured with Qubit, and libraries were quantified with the Kapa Library Quantification kit. Libraries were sequenced paired-end 2 x 150 bp on an Illumina HiSeq 2500. To increase sequence diversity, roughly 23-30% phiX was spiked into each library pool. From the authors' description of their analysis: The quality-filtered reads were processed with the UMI-based MiGEC pipeline, whose error correction step removed more than 85% of the raw TCR sequences. VDJ genes were aligned to IMGT germline references, and clonotypes were defined by unique CDR3 amino acid sequence plus V-J genes. Clonal expansion, Shannon diversity and CDR3 relatedness were evaluated with VDJtools (CalcPairwiseDistances, ClusterSamples), while phylogenetic trees were built in CLCbio workbench. Expanded clones were defined as having at least 8 unique UMIs, based on coefficient-of-variation modelling across technical triplicates. TCRdb reanalyzed the raw reads on its own, using fastp at Q25 for trimming and MiXCR for clone calling, and kept in-frame beta chains. Rows are combined by CDR3 protein, so each entry shows the most common genes and DNA. The V and J calls shown here were made by TCRdb, not taken from the authors' results. Within this sample are fewer than 80,000 distinct CDR3 sequences, with around 4.7% of them counted one time only. The biggest ten clones account for approximately 3.5% of the sample.

This sample stems from a study of neurological immune-mediated disorders (dated by TCRdb to the late 2010s). Describing the broader study: Among the 35 or so multiple sclerosis patients, roughly 31 had relapsing-remitting MS and 3 had secondary progressive MS. Peripheral blood TCR-beta repertoires from HTLV-I-associated myelopathy (HAM/TSP) patients, multiple sclerosis patients and healthy controls were compared by UMI-based sequencing. Of the 70 or so subjects in the cohort, roughly 14 were HAM/TSP patients, some 35 were multiple sclerosis patients, and about 20 were healthy controls. Alongside PBMC samples, the set of fewer than 110 TCR-beta libraries contained longitudinal samples, technical triplicates, and paired CD4+ and CD8+ T-cell subsets that had been sorted.

What the study reported, not specific to this receptor: Across subjects, expanded clones never shared an identical CDR3 amino acid sequence, which suggests that the TCR-beta repertoires in every group were private. The MS cluster showed no association with clinical or MRI features, and the authors stated that larger cohorts are needed. The highest TCR clonal expansion was observed in HAM/TSP patients, whereas the lowest was observed in MS patients, even when compared with healthy controls. In phylogenetic analysis, the repertoires of 18 of 34 MS patients grouped into a cluster of related CDR3 sequences, which suggests a possible signature at the repertoire level.

This sequence was found in a woman aged 45 to 65 with multiple sclerosis. The sequenced sample consisted of PBMCs. Rearrangement joined TRBV11-2 to TRBJ1-2, with the D gene too uncertain to name. The DNA sequence is as follows: TGTGCCAGCAGCTTAAGCACCGACTATGGCTACACCTTC. This sequence encodes CASSLSTDYGYTF.